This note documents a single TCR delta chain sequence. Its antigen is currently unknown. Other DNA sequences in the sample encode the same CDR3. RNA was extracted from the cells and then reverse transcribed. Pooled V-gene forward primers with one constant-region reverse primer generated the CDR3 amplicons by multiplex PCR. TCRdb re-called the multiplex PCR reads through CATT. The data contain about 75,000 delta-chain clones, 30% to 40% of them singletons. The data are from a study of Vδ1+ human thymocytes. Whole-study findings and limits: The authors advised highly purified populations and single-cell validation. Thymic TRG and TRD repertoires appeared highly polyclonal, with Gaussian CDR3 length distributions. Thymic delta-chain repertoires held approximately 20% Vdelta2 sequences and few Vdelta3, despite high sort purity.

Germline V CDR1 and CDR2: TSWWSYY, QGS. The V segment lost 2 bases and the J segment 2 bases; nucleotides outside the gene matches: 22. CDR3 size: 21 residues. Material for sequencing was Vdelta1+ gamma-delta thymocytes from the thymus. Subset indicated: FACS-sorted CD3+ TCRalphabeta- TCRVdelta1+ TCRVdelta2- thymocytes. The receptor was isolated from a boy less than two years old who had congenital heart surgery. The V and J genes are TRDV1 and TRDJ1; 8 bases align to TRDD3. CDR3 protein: CALGEFPRLPLVLGGTDKLIF. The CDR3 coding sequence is TGTGCTCTTGGGGAATTCCCACGGCTTCCCCTAGTACTGGGGGGTACCGATAAACTCATCTTT.